What follows are 8 T cell receptor beta chains derived from one specimen sequenced in a study of cytomegalovirus exposure and HLA in healthy donors. 13 Jbeta primers and 60 Vbeta primers were used for the PCR. Clones were sequenced by immunoSEQ multiplex PCR, and TCRdb holds only the in-frame ones, with some missing. Of 200,000 to 250,000 clones in the sample, 75% to 80% were seen once. Sequencing input: PBMCs. These receptors all stem from a man younger than 30 in good health and CMV-seronegative.

This clone was detected only a few times. The chain is built from TRBV7-9 and TRBJ2-5; TRBD1 is a possible D gene (5 bases). V lost 4 bases and J lost 7, with 19 bases in between. The CDR3 is made up of 15 amino acids. Germline CDR1 SEHNR, CDR2 FQNEAQ (reference sequence). DNA for the CDR3: TGTGCCAGCAGCTCTCGGACACGCGGTTGGGCGACCCAGTACTTC. This sequence encodes CASSSRTRGWATQYF. Drawing the rest from reference TRBV7-9 and TRBJ2-5, the complete variable domain is DTGVSQNPRHKITKRGQNVTFRCDPISEHNRLYWYRQTLGQGPEFLTYFQNEAQLEKSRLLSDRFSAERPKGSFSTLEIQRTEQGDSAMYLCASSSRTRGWATQYFGPGTRLLVL.

This clone was observed once. The chain carries TRBV5-1 and TRBJ1-2; 7 bases line up with TRBD1. From germline, CDR1 is SGHRS and CDR2 YFSETQ. The CDR3 extends over 12 amino acids. Trimming cost V 5 bases and J 7 bases; bases outside gene matches: 5. The CDR3 region is CASSFDRAGYTF. In nucleotides, the CDR3 is TGCGCCAGCAGTTTCGACAGGGCTGGCTACACCTTC.

This clone came up a few times. The chain couples TRBV19 to TRBJ2-1, with D unclear. The CDR3 consists of 11 residues. Germline CDR1 LNHDA, CDR2 SQIVND (reference sequence). Trimming left V 3 bases short and J 7 bases short, with 4 bases between. The CDR3 region is CASSIRNEQFF. CDR3 DNA sequence: TGTGCCAGTAGTATCCGTAATGAGCAGTTCTTC. The full variable domain, completed using reference TRBV19 and TRBJ2-1, is DGGITQSPKYLFRKEGQNVTLSCEQNLNHDAMYWYRQDPGQGLRLIYYSQIVNDFQKGDIAEGYSVSREKKESFPLTVTSAQKNPTAFYLCASSIRNEQFFGPGTRLTVL.

This chain connects TRBV5-4 to TRBJ1-6, with unresolved D. The CDR3 runs to 14 residues. Germline V CDR1 and CDR2: SGHNT, YYREEE (reference sequence). Trimming pared 6 bases from V and 7 bases from J, leaving 14 bases between. CDR3 nucleotide sequence: TGTGCCAGCACCCCCTCCGGCGGCAATTCACCCCTCCACTTT. It specifies CASTPSGGNSPLHF. Looking up the rest from reference TRBV5-4 and TRBJ1-6 gives the full variable domain: ETGVTQSPTHLIKTRGQQVTLRCSSQSGHNTVSWYQQALGQGPQFIFQYYREEENGRGNFPPRFSGLQFPNYSSELNVNALELDDSALYLCASTPSGGNSPLHFGNGTRLTVT.

This chain joins TRBV7-9 and TRBJ2-2; D is perhaps TRBD1 (6 bases). Trimming left V 10 bases short and J 2 bases short, with 17 bases between. In germline, CDR1 is SEHNR, CDR2 FQNEAQ (reference sequence). This CDR3 spans 15 amino acids. The CDR3 DNA reads TGTGCCACCCCCAAGGGGACACAAAACACCGGGGAGCTGTTTTTT. Encoded protein: CATPKGTQNTGELFF.

The chain joins TRBV30 to TRBJ1-1; tentatively, D is TRBD1 (6 bases). CDR1 and CDR2 (germline): GTSNPN, SVGIG (reference sequence). The CDR3 has 13 amino acids. V shed 4 bases and J shed 2 bases, with 11 bases lying between them. CDR3 loop: CAWMTGFNTEAFF. The CDR3 DNA reads as TGTGCCTGGATGACAGGCTTCAACACTGAAGCTTTCTTT.

The chain links TRBV20-1 to TRBJ2-7; D remains ambiguous. The ends were cut back, 3 bases at V and 2 bases at J, with 5 bases in the middle. Germline V gene lookup returns CDR1 DFQATT and CDR2 SNEGSKA (reference sequence). The CDR3 length is 11 residues. In DNA form, the CDR3 reads TGCAGTGCTAGTGACACCTACGAGCAGTACTTC. Protein product: CSASDTYEQYF.

In DNA, the CDR3 is TGCAGCGTTGAAGTAGGACAGGGAAGCGGGGAGCTGTTTTTT. It yields the protein CSVEVGQGSGELFF. V gene TRBV29-1 combines with J gene TRBJ2-2; 8 positions agree with TRBD1. CDR1 and CDR2 (germline): SQVTM, ANQGSEA. The CDR3 has 14 residues. After removal of 1 base from V and 7 bases from J, the junction contained 5 bases not matched to a gene.